This TCR beta chain emerged from a study of blood T cell repertoires in COVID-19. J gave up 5 bases and V 5 bases, and 17 bases lay outside the gene matches. Germline V gene data show CDR1 as MNHNY and CDR2 as SVGAGI (reference sequence). This CDR3 spans 19 amino acids. Cohort assignment relied on participant-reported clinical history. Two negative PCRs, clearance, or symptom resolution had been documented for recovered Cohort 3 donors. In the authors' methods: Amplification with reference gene primers provided the estimates of nucleated cell counts. Measured with immunoSEQ multiplex PCR; TCRdb has only the in-frame clones, and not every one. That table furnishes V, J and clone size, whereas the DNA furnished D and trimming. The data hold roughly 250,000 clones, with around 89% observed a single time.

The specimen was PBMCs or T cells enriched from blood (not recorded which). The receptor's source is a middle-aged man who had recovered from COVID-19. The genes are TRBV6-6 and TRBJ1-6, with 8 bases fitting TRBD1. The CDR3 sequence: CASSPTRPGGTGDNSPLHF. The DNA for the CDR3 is TGTGCCAGCAGTCCCACCCGCCCCGGTGGGACAGGCGATAATTCACCCCTCCACTTT.